Listed below are T cell receptor beta chains from one sample, sequenced in a study of CD8+CD57+ T cells in acquired aplastic anemia. TCRdb ran MiXCR on the reads and lists one entry per CDR3 protein. The table shows approximately 250,000 distinct CDR3 sequences, with roughly 80% occurring only once. The sequenced sample was sorted CD4+, CD8+, or CD8+CD57+ T cells (not recorded which) from PBMCs. These receptors were obtained from a human donor with aplastic anemia. Both conserved end residues are part of each CDR3. The order of the fields is J gene, D gene, V gene, clone size, CDR3 DNA, CDR3 protein. A D gene is named only where the DNA matches it firmly. A clone size is listed for some rows: how often the clone was seen (once, few, many), or a class if it is expanded.

j_call: TRBJ1-5
d_call: NA
v_call: TRBV5-1
clone_size: NA
cdr3_nt: TGCGCCAGCAGCCCAGTTGGAGACCACGAGCAGTACTTGCATTTT
cdr3_aa: CASSPVGDHEQYLHF

j_call: TRBJ2-3
d_call: TRBD1
v_call: TRBV7-9
clone_size: NA
cdr3_nt: TGTGCCAGCGGGGATGGCGGACAGGGACATCAGTATTTT
cdr3_aa: CASGDGGQGHQYF

j_call: TRBJ2-3
d_call: NA
v_call: TRBV24-1
clone_size: NA
cdr3_nt: TGTGCCAGCAGTGACAGGACTAGAGGGATCGGTGCGCTAAATTTT
cdr3_aa: CASSDRTRGIGALNF

j_call: TRBJ2-7
d_call: NA
v_call: TRBV7-2
clone_size: NA
cdr3_nt: TGTGCCAGCAGCGCAGGTTCTGGGACACACCTCCACTACTTC
cdr3_aa: CASSAGSGTHLHYF

j_call: TRBJ2-2
d_call: TRBD1
v_call: TRBV7-9
clone_size: NA
cdr3_nt: TGTGCCATCACAGGGGTAGCTGGGGACATCATTTTT
cdr3_aa: CAITGVAGDIIF

j_call: TRBJ2-7
d_call: TRBD2
v_call: TRBV12-3/TRBV12-4
clone_size: few
cdr3_nt: TGTGCCAGCAGTTTCACTAGCGGGGGGGACAACGAGCAGTACTTC
cdr3_aa: CASSFTSGGDNEQYF

j_call: TRBJ2-6
d_call: NA
v_call: TRBV7-2
clone_size: NA
cdr3_nt: TGTGCCAGCAGCTTAGGGGGGGTCCGCTGTGGGGCCAACGTCCTGACTTTC
cdr3_aa: CASSLGGVRCGANVLTF

j_call: TRBJ2-3
d_call: TRBD2
v_call: TRBV7-8
clone_size: NA
cdr3_nt: TGTGCCAGCAGCCCCGGGGGAGGGCCCGATACAGAGAAGCAGTATTTT
cdr3_aa: CASSPGGGPDTEKQYF

j_call: TRBJ2-1
d_call: NA
v_call: TRBV7-4
clone_size: NA
cdr3_nt: TGTGCCAGCAGCGTAGAAGAAGATGGGAAGTTCTTC
cdr3_aa: CASSVEEDGKFF

j_call: TRBJ2-1
d_call: NA
v_call: TRBV7-9
clone_size: NA
cdr3_nt: TGTGCCTGCAGCTTAGCGGCCAACGAAGCGACGCAGTTCTTC
cdr3_aa: CACSLAANEATQFF

j_call: TRBJ2-5
d_call: NA
v_call: TRBV7-9
clone_size: NA
cdr3_nt: TGTGCCACCAGCAGAGCTAGTCAGGAGGGGACCCAGTACTTC
cdr3_aa: CATSRASQEGTQYF

j_call: TRBJ2-7
d_call: NA
v_call: TRBV7-8
clone_size: NA
cdr3_nt: TGTGCCAGCAGCTTCTCGGGAAGTCCCTACGCGCAGTACTTC
cdr3_aa: CASSFSGSPYAQYF

j_call: TRBJ2-2
d_call: NA
v_call: TRBV7-6
clone_size: NA
cdr3_nt: TGTGCCAGCAGCATAGTCGTATGGCAAGGAGGGGAGCTGTTTTTT
cdr3_aa: CASSIVVWQGGELFF

j_call: TRBJ2-3
d_call: TRBD2
v_call: TRBV7-3
clone_size: NA
cdr3_nt: TGTGCCAGCAGTCATAGCGGGACTTACGGAGAGACGCAGTATTTT
cdr3_aa: CASSHSGTYGETQYF

j_call: TRBJ2-5
d_call: NA
v_call: TRBV5-4
clone_size: NA
cdr3_nt: TGTGCCAGCAGCAGAACTTCAGACCAAGAGACCCAGTACTTC
cdr3_aa: CASSRTSDQETQYF

j_call: TRBJ1-1
d_call: NA
v_call: TRBV2
clone_size: NA
cdr3_nt: TGTGCCAGCATGAAAGGGATGAACACTGAAGCTTTCTTT
cdr3_aa: CASMKGMNTEAFF

j_call: TRBJ2-7
d_call: TRBD1
v_call: TRBV7-7
clone_size: few
cdr3_nt: TGTGCTAGCATCCCTGGGACAGGGCCCTACGAGCAGTACTTC
cdr3_aa: CASIPGTGPYEQYF

j_call: TRBJ2-5
d_call: NA
v_call: TRBV9
clone_size: NA
cdr3_nt: TGTGCCAGCAGCATAGGGACCGCCCGAAATCCGCCCTACTTC
cdr3_aa: CASSIGTARNPPYF

j_call: TRBJ2-7
d_call: TRBD1
v_call: TRBV5-6
clone_size: few
cdr3_nt: TGTGCCAGCAGCTTGGATAGGGACGGGACAGCCCTTTCCTACGAGCAGTACTTC
cdr3_aa: CASSLDRDGTALSYEQYF

j_call: TRBJ1-2
d_call: NA
v_call: TRBV7-8
clone_size: NA
cdr3_nt: TGTGCCAGCAGCTTGGATCCAGACGGGCTCGTATATGGCTACACCTTC
cdr3_aa: CASSLDPDGLVYGYTF

j_call: TRBJ1-5
d_call: TRBD1
v_call: TRBV19
clone_size: NA
cdr3_nt: TGTGCCAGTAGTACCACGGGACAGTTTCATTATAGCAATCAGCCCCAGCATTTT
cdr3_aa: CASSTTGQFHYSNQPQHF

j_call: TRBJ2-1
d_call: TRBD1
v_call: TRBV4-3
clone_size: many
cdr3_nt: TGCGCCAGCAGCCAATCAGGACAGGATGAGCAGTTCTTC
cdr3_aa: CASSQSGQDEQFF

j_call: TRBJ1-5
d_call: NA
v_call: TRBV7-3
clone_size: NA
cdr3_nt: TGTGCCACCAGCTTAGTAGGACAGCCCGATACGCAGCAGCATTTT
cdr3_aa: CATSLVGQPDTQQHF

j_call: TRBJ1-6
d_call: NA
v_call: TRBV11-3
clone_size: few
cdr3_nt: TGTGCCAGCAGCTTGGAGCTGACAGGCTATAATTCACCCCTCCACTTT
cdr3_aa: CASSLELTGYNSPLHF

j_call: TRBJ2-6
d_call: NA
v_call: TRBV7-8
clone_size: NA
cdr3_nt: TGTGCCAGCAGCCTAGGGGGGGGCCCCGCTAGGGACAACGTCCTGACTTTC
cdr3_aa: CASSLGGGPARDNVLTF

j_call: TRBJ2-7
d_call: NA
v_call: TRBV15
clone_size: NA
cdr3_nt: TGTGCCACCAGCAGAGGCACCGACCAAGAGGAGCAGTACTTC
cdr3_aa: CATSRGTDQEEQYF

j_call: TRBJ1-2
d_call: NA
v_call: TRBV25-1
clone_size: NA
cdr3_nt: TGTGCCAGCAGTGAATTTTTGACCGACGGGGGATATGGCTACACCTTC
cdr3_aa: CASSEFLTDGGYGYTF

j_call: TRBJ1-1
d_call: NA
v_call: TRBV7-6
clone_size: NA
cdr3_nt: TGTGCCAGCAGCAGCGTAGGCACTGAAGCTTTCTTT
cdr3_aa: CASSSVGTEAFF

j_call: TRBJ1-6
d_call: NA
v_call: TRBV7-6
clone_size: NA
cdr3_nt: TGTGCCAGCAGCTTAGATCTCACTAATAAACCTCTCGCCTTT
cdr3_aa: CASSLDLTNKPLAF

j_call: TRBJ2-3
d_call: NA
v_call: TRBV9
clone_size: NA
cdr3_nt: TGTGCCAGCAGCGTTGAGGGATATGAGCAGTATTTT
cdr3_aa: CASSVEGYEQYF

j_call: TRBJ2-2
d_call: TRBD2
v_call: TRBV7-2
clone_size: NA
cdr3_nt: TGTGCCAGCAGCTTAGTAGCGGGCGGGGAGCTGTTTTTT
cdr3_aa: CASSLVAGGELFF

j_call: TRBJ1-5
d_call: NA
v_call: TRBV19
clone_size: NA
cdr3_nt: TGTGCCAGTAGTATTCCTTGGGAGTACAACCAGCCCCCACATTTT
cdr3_aa: CASSIPWEYNQPPHF

j_call: TRBJ2-1
d_call: NA
v_call: TRBV7-9
clone_size: NA
cdr3_nt: TGTGCCAGCAGCTCGCGCGACAGCAGCGACGAGCAGTACCAATTCTTC
cdr3_aa: CASSSRDSSDEQYQFF

j_call: TRBJ2-3
d_call: NA
v_call: TRBV4-2
clone_size: NA
cdr3_nt: TGTGCCAGCAGCCAAGATCCAACTACCGGTGGGGTAGATACGCAGTATTTT
cdr3_aa: CASSQDPTTGGVDTQYF

j_call: TRBJ1-5
d_call: NA
v_call: TRBV7-4
clone_size: NA
cdr3_nt: TGTGCCAGCAGCGTAGGGACCGCCCGAAATCAGCCTTCGCATTTT
cdr3_aa: CASSVGTARNQPSHF

j_call: TRBJ2-7
d_call: NA
v_call: TRBV7-8
clone_size: NA
cdr3_nt: TGTGCCACCAGCTTCGGGGGCCTAGCCTACGAGCAGTACTTC
cdr3_aa: CATSFGGLAYEQYF

j_call: TRBJ2-3
d_call: NA
v_call: TRBV24-1
clone_size: NA
cdr3_nt: TGTGCCACCAGTGATTTGACGGGACGCGAGACAGATACGCAGTATTTT
cdr3_aa: CATSDLTGRETDTQYF

j_call: TRBJ1-2
d_call: NA
v_call: TRBV2
clone_size: NA
cdr3_nt: TGTGCCAGCAGTGTGGTGAGGGACGGGCTCGTATATGGCTACACCTTC
cdr3_aa: CASSVVRDGLVYGYTF

j_call: TRBJ1-1
d_call: NA
v_call: TRBV2
clone_size: once
cdr3_nt: TGTGCCAGCAGTGAACCCCAGGAAGGTACTGAAGCTTTCTTT
cdr3_aa: CASSEPQEGTEAFF

j_call: TRBJ1-1
d_call: NA
v_call: TRBV7-9
clone_size: NA
cdr3_nt: TGTGCCAGCAGCTTAGAAAGAAGCGGGAACACCGATGAGTTCTTT
cdr3_aa: CASSLERSGNTDEFF

j_call: TRBJ1-2
d_call: NA
v_call: TRBV3-1
clone_size: NA
cdr3_nt: TGTGCCAGCAGCCTCCACCCGGACGGGCTTGTATATGGCTACACCTTC
cdr3_aa: CASSLHPDGLVYGYTF

j_call: TRBJ1-4
d_call: NA
v_call: TRBV5-4
clone_size: NA
cdr3_nt: TGTGCCAGCAGCCATACTTGCGGGCGAGTAGTGGGTGAAAAACTGTTTTTT
cdr3_aa: CASSHTCGRVVGEKLFF

j_call: TRBJ2-3
d_call: TRBD2
v_call: TRBV5-1
clone_size: NA
cdr3_nt: TGTGCCAGCGGCTTCGTCGTAGCGGGGCCGCAGTATTTT
cdr3_aa: CASGFVVAGPQYF

j_call: TRBJ1-4
d_call: NA
v_call: TRBV20-1
clone_size: NA
cdr3_nt: TGCAGTGCCCGAGAGGGGACCCAAGACGATGAAAAACTGTTTTTT
cdr3_aa: CSAREGTQDDEKLFF

j_call: TRBJ2-5
d_call: TRBD2
v_call: TRBV2
clone_size: NA
cdr3_nt: TGTGCCAGCGGGGGGGAGGGGATGGGCTCCTACGATCAGTACTTC
cdr3_aa: CASGGEGMGSYDQYF

j_call: TRBJ1-1
d_call: TRBD1
v_call: TRBV6-5
clone_size: many
cdr3_nt: TGTGCCAGCAGCCAGGGGGAACAGGGGGAAGCTTTCTTT
cdr3_aa: CASSQGEQGEAFF

j_call: TRBJ2-1
d_call: NA
v_call: TRBV9
clone_size: NA
cdr3_nt: TGTGCCAGCAGCGTAGGCAACACCTCCAATAAGGACCAGTTCTTC
cdr3_aa: CASSVGNTSNKDQFF